Listed below are T cell receptor beta chains from one sample, sequenced in a study of blood T cell repertoires in COVID-19. The data were produced by immunoSEQ multiplex PCR, yet TCRdb's version contains in-frame clones alone and is incomplete. The top ten clones hold around 2% of a sample with 150,000 to 250,000 clones, around 90% of them seen once. Sample: PBMCs or T cells enriched from blood (not recorded which). These receptors were collected from a woman aged 30 to 39 who had recovered from COVID-19. Each CDR3 is given with its conserved first and last residue. The order of the fields is V gene, D gene, J gene, clone size, CDR3 DNA, CDR3 protein. A D gene is named only where the DNA matches it firmly. Some rows mark clone size as missing; the rest say once, few, many or name a class of expanded clone.

v_gene: TRBV7-7
d_gene: TRBD2
j_gene: TRBJ2-1
abundance: -
CDR3nt: TGTGCTAGGGGGGCCGGGACTAGCGGGGGCCCCACGCGCGATGAGCAGTTCTTC
CDR3aa: CARGAGTSGGPTRDEQFF

v_gene: TRBV18
d_gene: TRBD2
j_gene: TRBJ2-5
abundance: -
CDR3nt: TGTGCCAGCTCACCAAGGAATCTAGCGGAAGAGACCCAGTACTTC
CDR3aa: CASSPRNLAEETQYF

v_gene: TRBV15
d_gene: -
j_gene: TRBJ1-5
abundance: -
CDR3nt: TGTGCCACCAGCGGACGGATAGACAGCAGCAATCAGCCCCAGCATTTT
CDR3aa: CATSGRIDSSNQPQHF

v_gene: TRBV6-1
d_gene: TRBD1
j_gene: TRBJ1-1
abundance: -
CDR3nt: TGTGCCAGCAGATCCGGGACAGGAGGGGCTTTCTTT
CDR3aa: CASRSGTGGAFF

v_gene: TRBV7-4
d_gene: TRBD2
j_gene: TRBJ2-3
abundance: -
CDR3nt: TGTGCCAGCAGTACGGGGGGACTAGCGGGGATCAATACGCAGTATTTT
CDR3aa: CASSTGGLAGINTQYF

v_gene: TRBV28
d_gene: -
j_gene: TRBJ2-5
abundance: -
CDR3nt: TGCACTACAGGGATTGCGGAGACCCAGTACTTC
CDR3aa: CTTGIAETQYF

v_gene: TRBV24-1
d_gene: -
j_gene: TRBJ1-1
abundance: once
CDR3nt: TGTGCCACCAGTGACCCAGGGAACACTGAAGCTTTCTTT
CDR3aa: CATSDPGNTEAFF

v_gene: TRBV21-1
d_gene: -
j_gene: TRBJ1-5
abundance: -
CDR3nt: TGTGCCAGCAGCAAAGGGGGTGCGGGTAATAGCAATCAGCCCCAGCATTTT
CDR3aa: CASSKGGAGNSNQPQHF

v_gene: TRBV7-9
d_gene: TRBD1
j_gene: TRBJ1-6
abundance: -
CDR3nt: TGTGCCAGCAGTTTCCACGGACAGGCTAATTCACCCCTCCACTTT
CDR3aa: CASSFHGQANSPLHF

v_gene: TRBV2
d_gene: TRBD1
j_gene: TRBJ2-2
abundance: few
CDR3nt: TGTGCCAGCAGCCGAGGACAGGGAAAATCGAACACCGGGGAGCTGTTTTTT
CDR3aa: CASSRGQGKSNTGELFF

v_gene: TRBV19
d_gene: TRBD1
j_gene: TRBJ2-7
abundance: -
CDR3nt: TGTGCCAGTAGTATGCGGGACAGGGCCTACGAGCAGTACTTC
CDR3aa: CASSMRDRAYEQYF

v_gene: TRBV25-1
d_gene: -
j_gene: TRBJ1-1
abundance: -
CDR3nt: TGTGCCAGCAGTGTAGGACAGACGAACACTGAAGCTTTCTTT
CDR3aa: CASSVGQTNTEAFF

v_gene: TRBV19
d_gene: TRBD2
j_gene: TRBJ2-1
abundance: -
CDR3nt: TGTGCCAGTTCAGCGGGGAACAATGAGCAGTTCTTC
CDR3aa: CASSAGNNEQFF

v_gene: TRBV19
d_gene: -
j_gene: TRBJ1-6
abundance: -
CDR3nt: TGTGCCAGTAGTATAGAAGGGGCGCGCTCACCCCTCCACTTT
CDR3aa: CASSIEGARSPLHF

v_gene: TRBV15
d_gene: -
j_gene: TRBJ2-1
abundance: -
CDR3nt: TGTGCCACCAGCGACAACTACAATGAGCAGTTCTTC
CDR3aa: CATSDNYNEQFF

v_gene: TRBV6-5
d_gene: -
j_gene: TRBJ1-3
abundance: -
CDR3nt: TGTGCCAGCAGTTTTCAGGTCCTTGGCACCATATATTTT
CDR3aa: CASSFQVLGTIYF